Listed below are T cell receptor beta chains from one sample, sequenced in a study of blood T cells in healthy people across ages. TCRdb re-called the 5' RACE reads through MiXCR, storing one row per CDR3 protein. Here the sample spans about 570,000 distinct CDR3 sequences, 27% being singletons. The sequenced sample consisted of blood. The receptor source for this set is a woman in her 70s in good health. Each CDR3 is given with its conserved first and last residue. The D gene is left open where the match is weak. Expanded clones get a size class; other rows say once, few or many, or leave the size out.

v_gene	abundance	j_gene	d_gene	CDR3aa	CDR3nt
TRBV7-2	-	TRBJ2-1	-	CASSSDGNNEQFF	TGTGCCAGCAGCTCGGACGGGAACAATGAGCAGTTCTTC
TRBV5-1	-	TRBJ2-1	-	CASSFGGTEQFF	TGCGCCAGCAGCTTTGGTGGGACTGAGCAGTTCTTC
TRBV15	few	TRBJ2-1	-	CATSSGFNEQFF	TGTGCCACCAGCAGCGGGTTCAATGAGCAGTTCTTC
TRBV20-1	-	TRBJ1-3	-	CSARRQGYGNTIYF	TGCAGTGCTAGAAGGCAGGGTTACGGAAACACCATATATTTT
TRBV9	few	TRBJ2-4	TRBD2	CASSVDGTSASKNIQYF	TGTGCCAGCAGCGTAGACGGGACTAGCGCGTCCAAAAACATTCAGTACTTC
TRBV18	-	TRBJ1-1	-	CASSIRTENTEAFF	TGTGCCAGCTCAATCCGGACGGAGAACACTGAAGCTTTCTTT
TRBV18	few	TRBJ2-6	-	CASSDRKTGANVLTF	TGTGCCAGCTCCGACAGAAAAACTGGGGCCAACGTCCTGACTTTC
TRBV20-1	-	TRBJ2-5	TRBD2	CSARDPGGPGETQYF	TGCAGTGCTAGAGATCCGGGGGGGCCAGGAGAGACCCAGTACTTC
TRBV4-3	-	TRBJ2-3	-	CASSQALSYVGEQYF	TGCGCCAGCAGCCAAGCACTCTCCTACGTGGGTGAGCAGTATTTT
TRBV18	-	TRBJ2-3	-	CASSPLAGIGDTQYF	TGTGCCAGCTCCCCACTCGCGGGGATAGGAGATACGCAGTATTTT
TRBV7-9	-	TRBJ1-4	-	CASSVTPDLGEKLFF	TGTGCCAGCAGCGTTACTCCAGACCTGGGGGAAAAACTGTTTTTT
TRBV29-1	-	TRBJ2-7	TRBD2	CSVLLAVPYEQYF	TGCAGCGTTCTACTAGCGGTTCCCTACGAGCAGTACTTC
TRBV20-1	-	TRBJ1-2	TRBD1	CSARQGVHYGYTF	TGCAGTGCTCGACAGGGGGTTCACTATGGCTACACCTTC
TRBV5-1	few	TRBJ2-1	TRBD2	CASSLGSGGNNEQFF	TGCGCCAGCAGCCTGGGTAGCGGGGGGAATAATGAGCAGTTCTTC
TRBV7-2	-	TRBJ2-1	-	CASSWQGNEQFF	TGTGCCAGCAGCTGGCAGGGTAATGAGCAGTTCTTC
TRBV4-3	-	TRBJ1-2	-	CASSQDTGQALFNYGYTF	TGCGCCAGCAGCCAAGATACGGGCCAGGCCTTGTTTAACTATGGCTACACCTTC
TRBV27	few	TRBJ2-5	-	CASSLSGQRGTQYF	TGTGCCAGCAGTTTATCAGGCCAGAGGGGGACCCAGTACTTC
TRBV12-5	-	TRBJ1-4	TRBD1	CASGGTGTGEEKLFF	TGTGCTAGTGGTGGAACCGGGACAGGGGAGGAAAAACTGTTTTTT
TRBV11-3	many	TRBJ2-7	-	CASSLRVGKQYF	TGTGCCAGCAGCTTAAGGGTGGGTAAGCAGTACTTC
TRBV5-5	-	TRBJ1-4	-	CASSLQIREKLFF	TGTGCCAGCAGCTTACAGATTCGGGAAAAACTGTTTTTT
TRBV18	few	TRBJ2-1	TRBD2	CASSPPGTSGNNEQFF	TGTGCCAGCTCACCACCCGGGACTAGCGGGAACAATGAGCAGTTCTTC
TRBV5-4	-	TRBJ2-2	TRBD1	CASSWDRGTGELFF	TGTGCCAGCAGCTGGGACAGGGGGACCGGGGAGCTGTTTTTT
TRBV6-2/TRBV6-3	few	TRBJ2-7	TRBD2	CASSYSGLGPYEQYF	TGTGCCAGCAGCTACTCTGGACTAGGACCGTACGAGCAGTACTTC
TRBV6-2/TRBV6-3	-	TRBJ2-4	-	CDSSYSSEWDNIQYF	TGTGACAGCAGTTACTCGAGTGAATGGGACAACATTCAGTACTTC
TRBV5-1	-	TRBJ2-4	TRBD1	CASSSGTGLIAKNIQYF	TGCGCCAGCAGCTCCGGGACAGGATTGATAGCCAAGAACATTCAGTACTTC
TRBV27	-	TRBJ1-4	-	CASSIYPRARNEKLFF	TGTGCCAGCAGTATCTACCCGAGGGCTCGTAATGAAAAACTGTTTTTT
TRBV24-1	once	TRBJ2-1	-	CATSDAQASSYNEQFF	TGTGCCACCAGTGACGCACAGGCAAGCTCCTACAATGAGCAGTTCTTC
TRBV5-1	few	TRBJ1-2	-	CASRHLEGYGYTF	TGCGCCAGCAGGCACCTTGAGGGCTATGGCTACACCTTC
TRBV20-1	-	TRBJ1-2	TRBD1	CSAQDRAYGYTF	TGCAGTGCCCAGGACAGGGCCTATGGCTACACCTTC
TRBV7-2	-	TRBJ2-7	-	CASSLQISSYEQYF	TGTGCCAGCAGCTTACAGATAAGCTCCTACGAGCAGTACTTC
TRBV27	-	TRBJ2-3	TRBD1	CASIDRGLRWGTQYF	TGTGCCAGCATAGACAGGGGTCTCAGATGGGGTACGCAGTATTTT
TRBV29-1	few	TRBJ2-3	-	CSVGSRGGGTDTQYF	TGCAGCGTTGGCTCTCGCGGGGGCGGCACAGATACGCAGTATTTT
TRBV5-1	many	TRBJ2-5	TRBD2	CASSSTSGGETQYF	TGTGCCAGCAGCTCGACTAGCGGGGGAGAGACCCAGTACTTC
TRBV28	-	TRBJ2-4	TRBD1	CASSLLGAGTGGDIQYF	TGTGCCAGCAGTTTATTGGGGGCCGGGACAGGGGGAGACATTCAGTACTTC
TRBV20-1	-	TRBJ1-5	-	CSAPWGGLRDQPQHF	TGCAGTGCCCCCTGGGGGGGCTTGAGGGATCAGCCCCAGCATTTT
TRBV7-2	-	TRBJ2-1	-	CASSAGTPSYNEQFF	TGTGCCAGCAGCGCCGGGACTCCATCCTACAATGAGCAGTTCTTC
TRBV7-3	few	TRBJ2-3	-	CASSFSLRVTDTQYF	TGTGCCAGCAGCTTTTCCCTCAGGGTCACAGATACGCAGTATTTT
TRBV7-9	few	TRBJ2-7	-	CASSFSLEATYEQYF	TGTGCCAGCAGCTTTAGTTTGGAAGCTACCTACGAGCAGTACTTC
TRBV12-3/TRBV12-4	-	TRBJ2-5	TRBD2	CASSPSSGSLQETQYF	TGTGCCAGCAGTCCTTCTAGCGGATCCCTACAAGAGACCCAGTACTTC
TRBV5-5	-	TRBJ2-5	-	CASSQALPYQETQYF	TGTGCCAGCAGCCAAGCATTGCCGTACCAAGAGACCCAGTACTTC
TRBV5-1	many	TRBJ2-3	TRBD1	CASSLATGGDTQYF	TGCGCCAGCAGCTTGGCTACAGGGGGAGATACGCAGTATTTT
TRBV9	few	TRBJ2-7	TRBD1	CASSPTTGAPYEQYF	TGTGCCAGCAGCCCTACGACAGGGGCGCCCTACGAGCAGTACTTC
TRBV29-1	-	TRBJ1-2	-	CSVPRGPANYGYTF	TGCAGCGTTCCCAGGGGACCAGCTAACTATGGCTACACCTTC
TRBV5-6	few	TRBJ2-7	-	CASSNPRGAHYEQYF	TGTGCCAGCAGTAATCCCAGGGGAGCGCACTACGAGCAGTACTTC
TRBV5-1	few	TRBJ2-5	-	CASSLRPAYQETQYF	TGCGCCAGCAGCTTGAGACCAGCTTATCAAGAGACCCAGTACTTC
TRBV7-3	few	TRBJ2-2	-	CASSKTPGELFF	TGTGCCAGCAGCAAAACCCCCGGTGAGCTGTTTTTT
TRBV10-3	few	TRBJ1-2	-	CAISESGMTSGGYTF	TGTGCCATCAGTGAGTCCGGGATGACCTCGGGGGGCTACACCTTC
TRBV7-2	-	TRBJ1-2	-	CASSFWTGADGYTF	TGTGCCAGCAGCTTTTGGACGGGAGCGGATGGCTACACCTTC
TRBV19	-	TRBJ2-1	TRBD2	CASEVGGGYNEQFF	TGTGCCAGTGAAGTTGGCGGGGGTTACAATGAGCAGTTCTTC
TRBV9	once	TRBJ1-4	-	CASSVEPYSTNEKLFF	TGCGCCAGCAGCGTAGAACCCTACAGTACTAATGAAAAACTGTTTTTT
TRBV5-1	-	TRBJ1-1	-	CASSLEAGVFTEAFF	TGCGCCAGCAGCTTGGAGGCAGGGGTCTTTACTGAAGCTTTCTTT
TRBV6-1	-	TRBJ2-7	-	CASSATSQGPSSYEQYF	TGTGCCAGCAGTGCGACGTCTCAGGGGCCGAGCTCCTACGAGCAGTACTTC
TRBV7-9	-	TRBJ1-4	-	CASSLEREKLFF	TGTGCCAGCAGCTTAGAAAGGGAAAAACTGTTTTTT
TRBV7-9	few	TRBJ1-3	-	CASSSTAFGENTIYF	TGTGCCAGCAGCTCCACTGCTTTTGGTGAAAACACCATATATTTT
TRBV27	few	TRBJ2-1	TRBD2	CASSLFQTSKPNEQFF	TGTGCCAGCAGTCTTTTCCAGACTAGCAAACCCAATGAGCAGTTCTTC
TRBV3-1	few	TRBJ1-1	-	CASSHGGADTEAFF	TGTGCCAGCAGCCACGGGGGCGCGGATACTGAAGCTTTCTTT
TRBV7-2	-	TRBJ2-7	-	CASSLFGGSDEQYF	TGTGCCAGCAGCTTATTTGGGGGCTCGGACGAGCAGTACTTC
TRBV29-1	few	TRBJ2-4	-	CSVITTNIQYF	TGCAGCGTTATAACAACAAACATTCAGTACTTC
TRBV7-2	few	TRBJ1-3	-	CASRMGVSGNTIYF	TGTGCCAGCAGAATGGGAGTCTCTGGAAACACCATATATTTT